This T cell receptor (beta chain) was sequenced during a study of technical replicates of blood from several donors. Assay used: immunoSEQ multiplex PCR; TCRdb lists only in-frame clones, some missing. The sample carries 70,000 or so clones, about 90% recorded once. Germline values: CDR1 LGHNA, CDR2 YNFKEQ. The CDR3 totals 17 residues. The V and J ends lost 3 bases and 6 bases respectively, with 22 bases between them. Source material: T cells isolated from PBMCs. The gene calls are TRBV4-2 and TRBJ2-3; unclear D gene. The sequence was obtained from a human donor in good health. The CDR3 DNA sequence: TGTGCCAGCAGCCATCAAATTCTAGAACGAACCCCTGATACGCAGTATTTT. Protein product: CASSHQILERTPDTQYF.